What follows describes a single T cell receptor (beta chain). The antigen remains undetermined. The data stem from a study of cytomegalovirus exposure and HLA in healthy donors. Study-wide results and limits: Generally TCR sequences proved uncommon, though certain public TCRs appeared in numerous donors. In a later analysis, productive TCRs from donors in an Asian-associated ancestry cluster reportedly carried fewer N-insertions than the cohort mean. Based on reports, TCR beta sequences accurately predicted HLA-A and HLA-B alleles for most subjects. The listing of 150 or so TCR beta chains classed them as cytomegalovirus-associated.

Researchers ran the PCR with 60 Vbeta and 13 Jbeta primers. Sequencing used immunoSEQ multiplex PCR; TCRdb keeps in-frame clones, though not all of them. Of approximately 120,000 clones in the sample, about four fifths were seen once. The sample comprised PBMCs. The receptor was derived from a woman in her 30s in good health and CMV-seronegative.

DNA for the CDR3: TGTGCCAGCAGGCCAACAGGGGGCCATGGCTACACCTTC. Its protein product is CASRPTGGHGYTF. V gene TRBV28 combines with J gene TRBJ1-2; 9 nucleotides match TRBD1. The length of the CDR3 is 13 residues. Trimming cost V 6 bases and J 6 bases; bases outside gene matches: 5. CDR1 and CDR2 from the germline V gene are MDHEN and SYDVKM.